This T cell receptor (beta chain) was sequenced during a study of blood T cell repertoires in COVID-19 (TCRdb year 2020). General notes on the study: Collaborator samples came from the United States, Italy and Spain and covered acute and convalescent phases of COVID-19. Nearly every sample came with metadata listing a de-identified subject ID, COVID-19 status, age in years and sex. Deeply sampled blood TCRbeta repertoires from subjects exposed to, actively infected with, or recovered from COVID-19 were included in the dataset. The material from the prospective study consisted of cDNA or gDNA derived from T cells, B-cell-depleted T cells, or PBMCs. A freely available public database, intended as a resource for researchers studying the immune response to SARS-CoV-2, is where the repertoires were released. The samples were drawn from two sources: the first 160 participants of the ongoing ImmuneRACE study, and 950 to 1,500 subjects contributed by 6 global collaborators. Where available, HLA class I and class II types were obtained from metadata supplied by the sample provider rather than from assay-based typing. What the research found in general, with its limitations: How much clinical and demographic metadata was included differed by source and by participant, and the metadata was provided uncurated.

The V and J ends are trimmed by 6 bases and 0 bases, leaving 21 bases between them. The CDR3 contains 18 residues, cysteine and phenylalanine counted. Just the 54-base CDR3 DNA is kept, in frame starting at base 1. Taken from the germline V gene, the CDR1 and CDR2 loops are SNHLY and FYNNEI. This clone has only a few counts. Its cognate antigen has yet to be identified. One base away there is no much larger clone; base qualities are not given. TCRbeta CDR3 regions were amplified from genomic DNA using the immunoSEQ Assay, a bias-controlled multiplex PCR. In the authors' own workflow: Within the assay, amplification of reference gene primers was used to estimate how many nucleated cells each sample contained. Sequence reads were collapsed and filtered to measure the absolute abundance of every unique TCRbeta CDR3 rearrangement. For each sample, productive Simpson clonality was calculated as the square root of Simpson's diversity index across productive rearrangements. Imported from immuneACCESS, the table was reduced by TCRdb to in-frame sequences with V and J called. These copies leave out some clones; in studies compared against another copy, an unresolved V gene accounts for under half, and the cause of the remainder is not known. V, J and clone size were drawn from that table, and D and trimming were deduced from the DNA. This sample has approximately 58,000 clones in its table, and 75% to 85% of those were observed once. The top ten constitute around 5.4% of the sample.

Each collaborating institution followed its own protocols to collect whole blood in K2EDTA tubes. For TCRbeta analysis, collaborators shipped samples as frozen whole blood, isolated PBMCs, or DNA extracted from either of those sample types. This clonotype originated in an older woman with acute or convalescent COVID-19. Rearrangement joined TRBV2 to TRBJ1-3; a tentative D match to TRBD1 spans 6 bases. Input material: peripheral blood. The sequenced DNA is TGTGCCAGCAGCCCGATGGGGGCTCTACAGAGCTCTGGAAACACCATATATTTT. Its product reads: CASSPMGALQSSGNTIYF. Here the CDR3 is joined to the reference TRBV2 and TRBJ1-3 genes, and the full variable domain is: EPEVTQTPSHQVTQMGQEVILRCVPISNHLYFYWYRQILGQKVEFLVSFYNNEISEKSEIFDDQFSVERPDGSNFTLKIRSTKLEDSAMYFCASSPMGALQSSGNTIYFGEGSWLTVV.